This T cell receptor (beta chain) derives from a study of Graves' ophthalmopathy and Graves' hyperthyroidism. Study in general: Stable hyperthyroidism was defined by absence of ophthalmopathy within 18 months of follow-up. Study-level findings and limits: The 13-signature model separated ophthalmopathy from stable hyperthyroidism at 85% to 90% sensitivity and around 81% specificity.

Amplification from RNA transcripts yielded the TCR beta CDR3 regions. Scientists carried out first-round RT-PCR using HTBI primers and then a second-round multiplex PCR. One entry per CDR3 protein results from TCRdb running MiXCR on the multiplex PCR reads. This repertoire shows about 600,000 distinct CDR3 sequences, 35% to 45% found once; its top ten account for approximately 4.1%. Remarks on this clonotype: The antigen is undetermined. The junction differs from germline at one of its ends, possibly a read error.

The V gene's germline CDR1 is WSHSY and CDR2 SAAADI. CDR3 length: 15 amino acids. None of the included patients had other autoimmune diseases, uncontrolled infections, pregnancy or lactation, as these led to exclusion. Clinical symptoms, serum thyroxine, TRAb, thyroid ultrasound and orbital computed tomography determined diagnosis. Sequencing was done on a sample of peripheral blood or thyroid tissue (not recorded which). The chain carries TRBV10-2 and TRBJ1-5; a possible D gene is TRBD1 (5 bases). This TCR was recovered from an adult man with Graves' hyperthyroidism. The CDR3 is CAISELRGSLQPQHF. In DNA, the CDR3 is TGCGCCATCAGTGAGTTGAGGGGATCGTTGCAGCCCCAGCATTTT.